This TCR beta chain appears in the sequencing data of a study of cytotoxic CD8 clonotypes in ibrutinib-treated CLL. Germline V gives CDR1 SGHNT, CDR2 YYREEE (reference sequence). V was clipped by 0 bases and J by 2 bases, with 9 bases between them. The CDR3 has 15 residues. Study results and limitations: The times at which samples were taken varied between sustained-remission and progressing patients. Circulating CD8+ T-cell counts were tracked by baseline clonality, which exceeded that of age-matched healthy donors. A rise in clonality was seen at ibrutinib response, and a fall back toward baseline was seen at progression.

Only in-frame clones appear in the TCRdb table, and some are missing; sequencing was by immunoSEQ multiplex PCR. The data contain approximately 340,000 clones, roughly 71% of them seen just once; the ten biggest clones take up about 6.7%. A word on this clone: Its antigen is unidentified.

This chain uses TRBV5-4 with TRBJ1-3, with a tentative D call TRBD1 (5 bases). Material: PBMCs, obtained after 36 months of ibrutinib treatment. This clonotype was obtained from a human donor with chronic lymphocytic leukemia. CDR3 DNA sequence: TGTGCCAGCAGCTTGGGACAGCACACTGGAAACACCATATATTTT. Encoded protein: CASSLGQHTGNTIYF. Based on the CDR3 plus reference TRBV5-4 and TRBJ1-3, the full variable domain is ETGVTQSPTHLIKTRGQQVTLRCSSQSGHNTVSWYQQALGQGPQFIFQYYREEENGRGNFPPRFSGLQFPNYSSELNVNALELDDSALYLCASSLGQHTGNTIYFGEGSWLTVV.